This T cell receptor beta chain was observed in a study of vaccination effects on CD4 cells after COVID-19. Turning to the study itself: Once vaccinated, a few convalescent patients were sampled both early and late afterward.

Points on this clone: Its cognate antigen is unknown.

The repertoire was sequenced with immunoSEQ multiplex PCR; TCRdb's copy has only in-frame clones and lacks some. The sample yields about 34,000 clones, roughly 75% seen once. CDR1 and CDR2 (germline): SGHTS, YDEGEE. V lost 1 base to trimming and J lost 5 bases, with 16 bases between them. CDR3 length equals 15 residues. At the end of roughly ten days of culture, CD4+ T cells were isolated. By PCR, the person was confirmed to have had SARS-CoV-2 infection between March and December 2020. As their vaccination, participants received two doses of either BNT162b2 or mRNA-1273. Study results and caveats: There was marked clonal contraction among infection- and vaccine-induced clones late after vaccination.

The source of this sequence is a human donor who had a prior SARS-CoV-2 infection. The V call is TRBV5-8, the J call TRBJ2-7, with a tentative D call TRBD2 (5 bases). Sequenced here: CD4+ T cells from PBMCs cultured without peptide, sampled after COVID-19 vaccination. CDR3 amino acids: CASSLFGGLADEQYF. The CDR3 DNA reads TGTGCCAGCAGCTTGTTTGGTGGCCTAGCCGACGAGCAGTACTTC.